The entry that follows covers one T cell receptor (beta chain) sequence. The antigen remains undetermined. Those with chemo-refractory metastatic non-small-cell lung cancer were treated with focal radiation combined with CTLA-4 blockade using ipilimumab. Germline CDR1 reads SQVTM; CDR2 reads ANQGSEA. V dropped 3 bases and J dropped 7 bases, with 14 bases sitting between them. The CDR3 is 13 amino acids. This sample was included in a study of radiotherapy plus CTLA-4 blockade in lung cancer. General observations from the study: Together with interferon-beta, which increased in serum after radiation, early dynamic changes in blood T cell clones were reportedly the best predictors of response.

This table comes from immunoSEQ multiplex PCR, and its TCRdb copy is limited to in-frame clones, with some not included. The sample holds nearly 110,000 clones, more than 70% seen once. The V call is TRBV29-1, the J call TRBJ2-3; D perhaps matches TRBD1 (6 bases). The clonotype comes from a human donor with non-small cell lung cancer that progressed on radiotherapy plus ipilimumab. Some clones in this sample may be carry-over from other donors' samples. Sample: peripheral blood, taken from a patient treated with radiotherapy plus ipilimumab. CDR3 sequence (DNA): TGCAGCGTTGATGGGGGCATGGGATATACGCAGTATTTT. This codes for CSVDGGMGYTQYF.